Reported below is one TCR beta chain. What it binds is not known. This PCR relied on a set of 60 Vbeta primers and 13 Jbeta primers. The method was immunoSEQ multiplex PCR; TCRdb's version includes in-frame clones alone and lacks a portion of them. This table has about 150,000 clones, 80% to 90% appearing once. This sample is drawn from a study of cytomegalovirus exposure and HLA in healthy donors. Germline lookup yields CDR1 MDHEN and CDR2 SYDVKM. The CDR3 runs to 14 residues. The germline V and J ends were trimmed by 4 bases and 0 bases, with 9 bases remaining between them. The study, taken as a whole, reports: Despite most TCR sequences being rare, some public TCRs occurred in many donors. TCR beta chains numbering more than 150 were designated cytomegalovirus-associated.

This sequence originates from a male donor in good health and CMV-seronegative. This chain uses TRBV28 with TRBJ1-1, with a possible D match to TRBD1 (6 bases). The sequencing sample was made of PBMCs. DNA for the CDR3: TGTGCCAGCAGTTACGGGACAATGAACACTGAAGCTTTCTTT. This translates into CASSYGTMNTEAFF.